This T cell receptor beta chain appears in the sequencing data of a study of T cells in Graves' hyperthyroidism and ophthalmopathy. General observations from the study: Ophthalmopathy stood apart from stable hyperthyroidism in a 13 V-J model.

RNA transcripts were the template for amplifying TCR beta CDR3 regions. Using the HTBI primer set, a first-round RT-PCR was run on the TCR CDR3. A single record per CDR3 protein comes from TCRdb applying MiXCR to the multiplex PCR reads. The repertoire holds around 340,000 distinct CDR3 sequences, with over 15% as singletons. Each diagnosis was grounded in clinical symptoms, serum thyroxine and TRAb, thyroid ultrasound, and orbital computed tomography. From approximately 9.3 ml of fresh peripheral blood, PBMCs were isolated. Comment on this clonotype: Its antigen is as yet unknown.

The CDR3 runs 16 residues. V trimming: 0 bases; J trimming: 7 bases; junction bases outside the gene matches: 7. The V gene's germline CDR1 is LGHDT and CDR2 YNNKEL (reference sequence). The gene calls are TRBV3-1 and TRBJ2-7; TRBD1 matches at 12 bases. The sample taken for sequencing was blood. The sequence came from a man aged 30 to 39 with Graves' hyperthyroidism. The CDR3 region has the DNA TGTGCCAGCAGCCAAGATTTTGGGACAGGGGGCAGGGAGCAGTACTTC. This translates into CASSQDFGTGGREQYF.